These 3 T cell receptor beta chains were sequenced from one sample in a study of T cells in Graves' hyperthyroidism and ophthalmopathy. Amplification of TCR beta CDR3 regions was performed using RNA transcripts as template. HTBI primers were employed in a first-round RT-PCR of the TCR CDR3. TCRdb redid the calling of the multiplex PCR reads with MiXCR, one entry per CDR3 protein. This table holds roughly 740,000 distinct CDR3 sequences, 15% to 20% found once. The sequencing input was blood. The receptors derive from a man younger than 35 with Graves' hyperthyroidism.

This clonotype appeared a few times. J is TRBJ1-4 and V is TRBV5-1; unclear D gene. The CDR3 runs 15 residues. The germline gives CDR1 SGHRS, CDR2 YFSETQ. Trimming removed 4 bases at V and 5 bases at J, with 15 bases between. The CDR3 spells CASSRAAPGNEKLFF. CDR3 sequence (DNA): TGCGCCAGCAGCCGAGCGGCTCCGGGCAATGAAAAACTGTTTTTT.

This clonotype has just a few counts. This chain uses TRBV20-1 with TRBJ2-1, with D tentatively TRBD1 (6 bases). This CDR3 comprises 13 residues. Germline V CDR1 and CDR2: DFQATT, SNEGSKA (reference sequence). DNA of the CDR3: TGCAGCGCCTCGGACAGCTCCTACAATGAGCAGTTCTTC. As protein: CSASDSSYNEQFF.

V gene TRBV29-1 combines with J gene TRBJ2-7; 12 bases match TRBD2. The CDR3 is 14 amino acids. The V gene's germline CDR1 is SQVTM and CDR2 ANQGSEA. With 5 bases clipped from V and 4 bases from J, the junction kept 6 bases outside the gene matches. Here the CDR3 DNA reads TGCAGCGTTCTTCGACTAGCGGGAGATTACGAGCAGTACTTC. This encodes CSVLRLAGDYEQYF.